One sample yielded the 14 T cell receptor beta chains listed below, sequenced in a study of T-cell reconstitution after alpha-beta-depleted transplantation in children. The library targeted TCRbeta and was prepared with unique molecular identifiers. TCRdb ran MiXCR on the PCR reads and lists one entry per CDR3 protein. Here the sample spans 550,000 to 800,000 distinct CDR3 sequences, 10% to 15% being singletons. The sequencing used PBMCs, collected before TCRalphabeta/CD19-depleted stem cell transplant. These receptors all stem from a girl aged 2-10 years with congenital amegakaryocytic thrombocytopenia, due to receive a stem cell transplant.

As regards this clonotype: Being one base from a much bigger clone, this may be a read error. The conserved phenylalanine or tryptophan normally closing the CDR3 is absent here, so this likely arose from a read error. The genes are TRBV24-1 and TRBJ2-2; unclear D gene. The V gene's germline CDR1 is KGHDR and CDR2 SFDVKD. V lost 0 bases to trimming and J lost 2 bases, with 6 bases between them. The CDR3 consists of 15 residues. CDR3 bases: TGTGCCACCAGTGATTTGCAGGACAACACCGGGGAGCTGTTTTAT. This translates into CATSDLQDNTGELFY.

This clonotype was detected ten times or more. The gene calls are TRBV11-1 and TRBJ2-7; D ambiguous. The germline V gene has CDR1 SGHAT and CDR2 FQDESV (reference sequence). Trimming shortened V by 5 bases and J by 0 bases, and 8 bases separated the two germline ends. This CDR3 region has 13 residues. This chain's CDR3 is CASSTTSSYEQYF. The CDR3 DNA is TGTGCCAGCAGCACAACGAGCTCCTACGAGCAGTACTTC.

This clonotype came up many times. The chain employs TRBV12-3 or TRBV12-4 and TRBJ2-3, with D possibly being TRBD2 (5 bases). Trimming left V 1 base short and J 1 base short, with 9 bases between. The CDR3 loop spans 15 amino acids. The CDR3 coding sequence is TGTGCCAGCAGTTTAGGAAGCGGACGCACAGATACGCAGTATTTT. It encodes CASSLGSGRTDTQYF.

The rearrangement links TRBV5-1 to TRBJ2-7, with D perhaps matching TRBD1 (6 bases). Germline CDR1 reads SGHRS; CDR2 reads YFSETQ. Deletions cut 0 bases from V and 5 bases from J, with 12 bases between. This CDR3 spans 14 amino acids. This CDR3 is CASSLGTGSNEQYF. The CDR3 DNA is TGCGCCAGCAGCTTGGGAACAGGGAGCAACGAGCAGTACTTC.

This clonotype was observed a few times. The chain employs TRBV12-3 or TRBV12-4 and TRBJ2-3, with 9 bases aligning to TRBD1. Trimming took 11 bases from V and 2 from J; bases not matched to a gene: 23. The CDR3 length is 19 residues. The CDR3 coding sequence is TGTGCCTTCTGTTTAATTATCTGGCGGACAGGGGAAAACACAGATACGCAGTATTTT. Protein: CAFCLIIWRTGENTDTQYF.

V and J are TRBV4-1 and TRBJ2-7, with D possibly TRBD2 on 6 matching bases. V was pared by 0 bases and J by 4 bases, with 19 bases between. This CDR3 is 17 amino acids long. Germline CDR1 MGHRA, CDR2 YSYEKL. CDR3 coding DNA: TGCGCCAGCAGCCAAGATCTCGGGGACTCTGGCGAATACGAGCAGTACTTC. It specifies CASSQDLGDSGEYEQYF.

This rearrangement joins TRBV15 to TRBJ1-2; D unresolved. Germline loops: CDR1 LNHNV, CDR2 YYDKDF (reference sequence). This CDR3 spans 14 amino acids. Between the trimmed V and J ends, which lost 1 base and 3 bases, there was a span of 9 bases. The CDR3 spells CATSRVGQYYGYTF. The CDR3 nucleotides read TGTGCCACCAGCAGAGTCGGCCAGTACTATGGCTACACCTTC.

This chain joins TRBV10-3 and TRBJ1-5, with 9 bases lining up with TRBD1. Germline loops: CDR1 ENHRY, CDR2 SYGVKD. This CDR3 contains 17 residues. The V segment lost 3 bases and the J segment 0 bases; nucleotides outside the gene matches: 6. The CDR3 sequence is CAISEQGARYSNQPQHF. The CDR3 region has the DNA TGTGCCATCAGTGAACAGGGGGCCCGGTATAGCAATCAGCCCCAGCATTTT.

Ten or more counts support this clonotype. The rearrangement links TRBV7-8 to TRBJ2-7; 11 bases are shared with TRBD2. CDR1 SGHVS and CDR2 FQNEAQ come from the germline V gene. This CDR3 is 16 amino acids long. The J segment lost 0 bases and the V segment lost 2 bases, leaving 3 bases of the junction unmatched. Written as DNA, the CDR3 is TGTGCCAGCAGCTTAAGTAGCGGGAGGGGCTCCTACGAGCAGTACTTC. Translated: CASSLSSGRGSYEQYF. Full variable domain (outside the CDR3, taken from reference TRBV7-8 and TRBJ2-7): GAGVSQSPRYKVAKRGQDVALRCDPISGHVSLFWYQQALGQGPEFLTYFQNEAQLDKSGLPSDRFFAERPEGSVSTLKIQRTQQEDSAVYLCASSLSSGRGSYEQYFGPGTRLTVT.

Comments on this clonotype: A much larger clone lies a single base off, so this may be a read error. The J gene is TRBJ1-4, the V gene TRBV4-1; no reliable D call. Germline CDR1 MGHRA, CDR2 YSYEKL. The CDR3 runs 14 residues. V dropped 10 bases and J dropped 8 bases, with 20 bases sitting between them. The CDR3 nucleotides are TGCGCCAACACGGACCGGACGGTTGGGGAAAAACTGTTTTTT. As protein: CANTDRTVGEKLFF.

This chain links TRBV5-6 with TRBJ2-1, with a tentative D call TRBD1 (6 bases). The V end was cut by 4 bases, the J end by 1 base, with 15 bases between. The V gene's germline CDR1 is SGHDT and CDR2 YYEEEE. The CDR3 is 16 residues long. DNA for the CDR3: TGTGCCAGCAGCCCCGACTGGGACACGTCCTACAATGAGCAGTTCTTC. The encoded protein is CASSPDWDTSYNEQFF.

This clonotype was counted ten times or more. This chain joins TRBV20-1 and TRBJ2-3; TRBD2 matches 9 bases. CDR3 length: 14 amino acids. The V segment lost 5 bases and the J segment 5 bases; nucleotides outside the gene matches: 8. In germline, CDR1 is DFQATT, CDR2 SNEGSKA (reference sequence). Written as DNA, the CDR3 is TGCAGTGCTCCCGTTAGCGGGAGAGGAGATACGCAGTATTTT. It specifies CSAPVSGRGDTQYF.

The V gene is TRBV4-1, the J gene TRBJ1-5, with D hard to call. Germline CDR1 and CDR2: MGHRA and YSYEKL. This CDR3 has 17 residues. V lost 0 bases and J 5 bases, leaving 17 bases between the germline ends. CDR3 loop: CASSQDQVGQADQPQHF. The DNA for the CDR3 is TGCGCCAGCAGCCAAGATCAGGTCGGGCAGGCGGATCAGCCCCAGCATTTT.

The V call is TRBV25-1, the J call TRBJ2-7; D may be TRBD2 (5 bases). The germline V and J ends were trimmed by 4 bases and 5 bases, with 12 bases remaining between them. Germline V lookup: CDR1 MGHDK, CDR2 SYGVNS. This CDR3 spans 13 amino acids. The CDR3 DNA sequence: TGTGCCAGCAGTGCGGGCCGGGGAAACGAGCAGTACTTC. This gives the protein CASSAGRGNEQYF.